This T cell receptor beta chain was identified during a study of PD-L1 blockade in urothelial cancer. Overall study context: Before enrollment, 0 to 3 chemotherapy regimens had been given to patients. It was at 3 weeks (second dose) and 6 weeks after treatment start that blood was analyzed.

A remark on this clone: Its antigen is not identified.

Broader study findings: Below-median TCR clonality that was measured in pretreatment blood predicted better survival.

Regarding time point: pretreatment peripheral blood. The CDR3 totals 15 residues. Germline CDR1 and CDR2: SGHRS and YFSETQ. V was cut by 2 bases and J by 2 bases, with 13 bases left in between. Measured with immunoSEQ multiplex PCR; TCRdb has only the in-frame clones, and not every one. The table records about 16,000 clones, approximately 91% of them present only once. V is TRBV5-1 and J is TRBJ2-5, with D maybe TRBD1 (5 bases). The sample here was PBMCs, taken around atezolizumab (anti-PD-L1) treatment. This receptor was identified in a man in his 70s with urothelial cancer. The CDR3 here is CASSFVRGSQETQYF. In DNA form, the CDR3 reads TGCGCCAGCAGCTTCGTAAGGGGCTCTCAAGAGACCCAGTACTTC.